The clone carrying this T cell receptor (beta chain) was found a few times. Its antigen is undetermined. Libraries for TCRalpha and TCRbeta carried sample barcodes and unique molecular identifiers via 5'RACE. Using its own MiXCR run on the 5' RACE reads, TCRdb lists one record per CDR3 protein. The table records about 110,000 distinct CDR3 sequences, about a sixth of them present only once. These data originate in a study of T-cell memory formation after mild COVID-19. Study information: Each donor largely had its own TCR clusters. Broader study findings: Among CD4+ contracting clones, most were CM and EM, and CD8+ ones EMRA. Clones contracting day 15 to 85 were balanced CD4/CD8; later expanders leaned CD4+.

In germline, CDR1 is MGHRA, CDR2 YSYEKL. The CDR3 runs to 19 residues. V lost 4 bases and J lost 0; bases outside the gene matches: 15. This TCR was recovered from an adult woman who had mild COVID-19 (a few samples of this study predate the infection). Cell type and time point are not known. V gene TRBV4-1 combines with J gene TRBJ2-1; the match to TRBD1 covers 7 bases. Material for sequencing was PBMCs or a T cell subset sorted from them (not recorded which). The CDR3 region is CASSPKFIRTGGSYNEQFF. The CDR3 region has the DNA TGCGCCAGCAGCCCTAAATTCATCCGGACAGGTGGCTCCTACAATGAGCAGTTCTTC.